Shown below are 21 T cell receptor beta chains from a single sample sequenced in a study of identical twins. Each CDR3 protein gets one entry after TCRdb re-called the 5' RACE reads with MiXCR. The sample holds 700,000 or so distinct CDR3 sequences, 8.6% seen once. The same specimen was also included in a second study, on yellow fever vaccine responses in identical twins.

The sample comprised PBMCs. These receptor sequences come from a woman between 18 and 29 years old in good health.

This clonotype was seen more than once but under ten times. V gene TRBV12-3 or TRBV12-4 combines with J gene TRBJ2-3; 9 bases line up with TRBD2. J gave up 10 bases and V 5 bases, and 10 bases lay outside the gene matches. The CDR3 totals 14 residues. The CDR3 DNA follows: TGTGCCAGCAGTGTAGTGGGACTAGCTCTTGCGCAGTATTTT. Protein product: CASSVVGLALAQYF.

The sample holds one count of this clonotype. The CDR3 loop reads CASSLGGTGGAYEQYF. CDR3 sequence (DNA): TGTGCCAGCAGCTTAGGCGGGACAGGGGGGGCCTACGAGCAGTACTTC. The chain joins TRBV7-2 to TRBJ2-7, with 11 bases lining up with TRBD1. V shed 1 base and J 2 bases; nucleotides not matched to a gene: 4. Germline loops: CDR1 SGHTA, CDR2 FQGNSA. This CDR3 is built from 16 residues.

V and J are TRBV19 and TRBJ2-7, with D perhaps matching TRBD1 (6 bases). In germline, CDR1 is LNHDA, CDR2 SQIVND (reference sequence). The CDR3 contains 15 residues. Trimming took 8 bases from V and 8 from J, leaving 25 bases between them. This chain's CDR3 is CASSPEGQNLRKQYF. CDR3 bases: TGTGCCAGTTCCCCGGAAGGACAGAACCTACGAAAGCAGTACTTC.

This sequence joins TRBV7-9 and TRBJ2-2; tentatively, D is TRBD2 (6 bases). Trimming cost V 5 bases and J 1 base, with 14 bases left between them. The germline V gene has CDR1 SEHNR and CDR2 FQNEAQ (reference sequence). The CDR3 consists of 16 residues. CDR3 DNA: TGTGCCAGCAGCCCGACCGGGAGCAAGAACACCGGGGAGCTGTTTTTT. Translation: CASSPTGSKNTGELFF.

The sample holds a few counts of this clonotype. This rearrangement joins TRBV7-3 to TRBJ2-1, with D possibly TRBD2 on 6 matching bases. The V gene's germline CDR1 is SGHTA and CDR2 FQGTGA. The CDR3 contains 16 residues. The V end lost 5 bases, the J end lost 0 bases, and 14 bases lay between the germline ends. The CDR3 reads CASSPTAGSSYNEQFF. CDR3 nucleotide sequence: TGTGCCAGCAGCCCTACGGCGGGAAGCTCCTACAATGAGCAGTTCTTC.

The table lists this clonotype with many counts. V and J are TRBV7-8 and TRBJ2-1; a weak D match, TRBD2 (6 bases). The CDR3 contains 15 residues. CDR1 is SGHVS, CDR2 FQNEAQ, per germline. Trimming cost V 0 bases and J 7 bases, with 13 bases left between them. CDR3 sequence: CASSLAPGSWNEQFF. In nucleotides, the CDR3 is TGTGCCAGCAGCTTAGCGCCCGGGAGCTGGAATGAGCAGTTCTTC.

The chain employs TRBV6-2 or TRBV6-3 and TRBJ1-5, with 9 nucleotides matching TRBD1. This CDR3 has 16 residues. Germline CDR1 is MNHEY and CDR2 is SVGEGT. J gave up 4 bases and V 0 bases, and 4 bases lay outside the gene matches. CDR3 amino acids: CASSYSPTGGNQPQHF. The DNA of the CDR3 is TGTGCCAGCAGTTACTCCCCGACAGGGGGAAATCAGCCCCAGCATTTT.

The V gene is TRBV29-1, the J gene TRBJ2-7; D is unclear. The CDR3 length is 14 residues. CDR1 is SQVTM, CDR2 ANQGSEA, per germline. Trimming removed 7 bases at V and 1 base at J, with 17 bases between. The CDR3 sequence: CSARSFGESYEQYF. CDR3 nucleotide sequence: TGCAGCGCGCGGAGCTTTGGAGAATCCTACGAGCAGTACTTC.

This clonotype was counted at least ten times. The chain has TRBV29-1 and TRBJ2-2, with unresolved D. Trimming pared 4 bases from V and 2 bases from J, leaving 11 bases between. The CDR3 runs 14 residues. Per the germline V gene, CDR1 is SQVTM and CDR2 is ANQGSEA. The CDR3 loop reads CSVAKAENTGELFF. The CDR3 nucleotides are TGCAGCGTTGCTAAGGCAGAAAACACCGGGGAGCTGTTTTTT.

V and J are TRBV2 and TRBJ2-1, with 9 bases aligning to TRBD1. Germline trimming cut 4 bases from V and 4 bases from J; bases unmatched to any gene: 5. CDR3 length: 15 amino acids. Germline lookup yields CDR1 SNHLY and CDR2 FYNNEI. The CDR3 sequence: CASSVGTGPYNEQFF. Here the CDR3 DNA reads TGTGCCAGCAGTGTGGGGACAGGGCCATACAATGAGCAGTTCTTC.

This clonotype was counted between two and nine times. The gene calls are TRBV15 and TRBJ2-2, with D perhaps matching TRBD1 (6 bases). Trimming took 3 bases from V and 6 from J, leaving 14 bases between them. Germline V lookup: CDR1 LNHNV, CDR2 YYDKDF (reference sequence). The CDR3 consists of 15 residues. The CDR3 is CATSSTGTYPGELFF. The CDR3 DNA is TGTGCCACCAGCAGTACCGGGACATATCCCGGGGAGCTGTTTTTT.

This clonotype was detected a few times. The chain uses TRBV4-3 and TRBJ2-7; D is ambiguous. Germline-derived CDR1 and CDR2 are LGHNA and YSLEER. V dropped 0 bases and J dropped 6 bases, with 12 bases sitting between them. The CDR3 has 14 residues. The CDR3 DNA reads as TGCGCCAGCAGCCAAGATAACGGCGTCTCCGAGCAGTACTTC. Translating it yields CASSQDNGVSEQYF.

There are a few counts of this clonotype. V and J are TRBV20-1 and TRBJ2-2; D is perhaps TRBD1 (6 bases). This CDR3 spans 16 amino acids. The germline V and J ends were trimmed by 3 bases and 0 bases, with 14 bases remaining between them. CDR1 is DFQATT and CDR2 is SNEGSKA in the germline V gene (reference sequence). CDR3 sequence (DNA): TGCAGTGCTAGTTGGGACACAACTACGAACACCGGGGAGCTGTTTTTT. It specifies CSASWDTTTNTGELFF.

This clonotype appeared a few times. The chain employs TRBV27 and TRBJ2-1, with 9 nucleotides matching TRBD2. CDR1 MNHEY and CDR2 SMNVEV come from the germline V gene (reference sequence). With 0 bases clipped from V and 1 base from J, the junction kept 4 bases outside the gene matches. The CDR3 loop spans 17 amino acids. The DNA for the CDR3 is TGTGCCAGCAGTTTATCGGCTAGCGGGATATCCTACAATGAGCAGTTCTTC. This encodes CASSLSASGISYNEQFF.

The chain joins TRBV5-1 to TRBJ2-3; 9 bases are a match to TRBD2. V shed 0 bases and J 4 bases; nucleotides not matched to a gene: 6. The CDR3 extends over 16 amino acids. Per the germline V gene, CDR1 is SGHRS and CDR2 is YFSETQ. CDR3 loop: CASSLGSGGVADTQYF. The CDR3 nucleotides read TGCGCCAGCAGCTTGGGTAGCGGGGGTGTGGCAGATACGCAGTATTTT.

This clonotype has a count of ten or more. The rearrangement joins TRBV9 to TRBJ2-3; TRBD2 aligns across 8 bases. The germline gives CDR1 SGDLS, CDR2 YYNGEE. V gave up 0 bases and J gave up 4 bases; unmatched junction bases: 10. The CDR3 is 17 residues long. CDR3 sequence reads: CASSVEVAGLAADTQYF. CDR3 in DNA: TGTGCCAGCAGCGTAGAGGTAGCGGGGCTGGCGGCAGATACGCAGTATTTT.

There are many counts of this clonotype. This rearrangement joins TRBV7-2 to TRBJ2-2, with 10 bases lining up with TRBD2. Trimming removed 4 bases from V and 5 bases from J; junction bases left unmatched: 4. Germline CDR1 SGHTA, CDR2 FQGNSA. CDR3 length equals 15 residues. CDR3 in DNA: TGTGCCAGCAGCTCCAAGACTAGCGGGACCGGGGAGCTGTTTTTT. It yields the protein CASSSKTSGTGELFF.

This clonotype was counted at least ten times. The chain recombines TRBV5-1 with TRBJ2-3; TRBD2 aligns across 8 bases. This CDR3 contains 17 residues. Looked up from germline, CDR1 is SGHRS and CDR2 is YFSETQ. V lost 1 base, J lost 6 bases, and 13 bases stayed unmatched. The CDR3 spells CASSLRGAGGPVDTQYF. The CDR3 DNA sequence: TGCGCCAGCAGCTTGCGTGGGGCGGGGGGTCCCGTGGATACGCAGTATTTT.

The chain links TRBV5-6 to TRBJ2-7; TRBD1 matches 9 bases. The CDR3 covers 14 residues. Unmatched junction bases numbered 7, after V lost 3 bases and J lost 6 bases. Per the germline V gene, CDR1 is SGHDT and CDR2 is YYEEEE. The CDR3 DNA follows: TGTGCCAGCAGCTCTCGGACAGGGGTGGCCGAGCAGTACTTC. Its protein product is CASSSRTGVAEQYF.

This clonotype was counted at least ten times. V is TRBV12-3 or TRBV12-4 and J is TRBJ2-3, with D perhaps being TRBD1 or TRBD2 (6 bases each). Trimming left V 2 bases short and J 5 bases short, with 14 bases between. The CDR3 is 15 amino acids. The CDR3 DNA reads TGTGCCAGCAGTTTATCGGGGGCCAAGGTAGATACGCAGTATTTT. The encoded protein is CASSLSGAKVDTQYF.

The CDR3 nucleotides are TGTGCCAGTAGTATCGGACTAGCGACGTACAATGAGCAGTTCTTC. Its translation: CASSIGLATYNEQFF. The J gene is TRBJ2-1, the V gene TRBV19, with 9 bases aligning to TRBD2. Germline V gives CDR1 LNHDA, CDR2 SQIVND (reference sequence). The CDR3 contains 15 residues. V lost 3 bases and J lost 4; bases outside the gene matches: 4. Full variable domain (rest looked up from reference TRBV19 and TRBJ2-1): DGGITQSPKYLFRKEGQNVTLSCEQNLNHDAMYWYRQDPGQGLRLIYYSQIVNDFQKGDIAEGYSVSREKKESFPLTVTSAQKNPTAFYLCASSIGLATYNEQFFGPGTRLTVL.